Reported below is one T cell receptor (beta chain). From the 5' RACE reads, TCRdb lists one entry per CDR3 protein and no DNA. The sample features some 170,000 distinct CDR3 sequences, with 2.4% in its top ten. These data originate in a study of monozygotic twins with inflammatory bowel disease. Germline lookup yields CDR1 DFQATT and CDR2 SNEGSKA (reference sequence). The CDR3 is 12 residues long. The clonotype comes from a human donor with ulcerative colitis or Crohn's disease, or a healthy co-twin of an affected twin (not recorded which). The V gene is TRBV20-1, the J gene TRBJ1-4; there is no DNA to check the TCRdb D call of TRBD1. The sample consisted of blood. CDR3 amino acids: CSAHDRNEKLFF.